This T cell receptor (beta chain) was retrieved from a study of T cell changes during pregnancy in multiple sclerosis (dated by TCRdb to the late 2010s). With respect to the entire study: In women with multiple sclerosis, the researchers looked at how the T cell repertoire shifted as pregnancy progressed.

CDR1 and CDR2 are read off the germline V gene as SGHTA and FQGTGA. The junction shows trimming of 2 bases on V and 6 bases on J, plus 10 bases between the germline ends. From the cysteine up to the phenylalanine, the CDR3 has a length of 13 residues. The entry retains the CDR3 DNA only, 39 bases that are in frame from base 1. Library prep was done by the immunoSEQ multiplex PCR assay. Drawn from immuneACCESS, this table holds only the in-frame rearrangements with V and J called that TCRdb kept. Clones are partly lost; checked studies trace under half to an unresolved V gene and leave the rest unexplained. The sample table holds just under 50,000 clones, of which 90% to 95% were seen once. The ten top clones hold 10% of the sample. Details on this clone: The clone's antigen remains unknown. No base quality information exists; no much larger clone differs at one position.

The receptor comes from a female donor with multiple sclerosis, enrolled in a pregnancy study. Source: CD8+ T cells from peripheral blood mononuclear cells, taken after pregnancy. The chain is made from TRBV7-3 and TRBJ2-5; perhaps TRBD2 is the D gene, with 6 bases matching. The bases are TGTGCCAGCAGCTTAGGAGGAGGGAAGACCCAGTACTTC. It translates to CASSLGGGKTQYF. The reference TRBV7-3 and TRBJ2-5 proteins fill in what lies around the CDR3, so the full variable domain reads GAGVSQTPSNKVTEKGKYVELRCDPISGHTALYWYRQSLGQGPEFLIYFQGTGAADDSGLPNDRFFAVRPEGSVSTLKIQRTERGDSAVYLCASSLGGGKTQYFGPGTRLLVL.